This T cell receptor (beta chain) was sequenced for a study of cytomegalovirus exposure and HLA in healthy donors. Study findings and constraints: CMV serostatus was the sole immune exposure data available. Later work found most CMV-associated TCR beta chains apparently HLA-restricted.

All donors participated as healthy donors of bone marrow. With respect to this clone: What it binds is unknown.

This CDR3 has 11 residues. V gave up 6 bases and J gave up 10 bases, with 7 bases separating them. Germline V gene data show CDR1 as MDHEN and CDR2 as SYDVKM. 13 Jbeta primers and 60 Vbeta primers were used for the PCR. TCRdb's copy holds only in-frame clones and misses some; the assay was immunoSEQ multiplex PCR. This sample's table has roughly 36,000 clones. The receptor was derived from a woman aged 25-40 years in good health and CMV-seropositive. Sequenced: PBMCs. The chain carries TRBV28 and TRBJ1-6, with D possibly matching TRBD1 (5 bases). In nucleotides, the CDR3 is TGTGCCAGCAGGGACACCTCACCCCTCCACTTT. Protein: CASRDTSPLHF.